This is a list of T cell receptor beta chains from one sample in a study of blood T cell repertoires in COVID-19. Generated by immunoSEQ multiplex PCR, the TCRdb table keeps only in-frame clones and is missing some. The sample consists of 140,000 to 150,000 clones, nearly 85% of them appearing once. The sequenced material came from peripheral blood. The receptors come from a human donor in a cohort sampled during active COVID-19. The CDR3 runs from the conserved cysteine through the conserved F or W. Fields, in order: J gene, clone size, D gene, V gene, CDR3 protein, CDR3 DNA. A D gene is named only where the DNA matches it firmly. Clone size, where shown, is once, few, many, or a class for clones that have expanded.

J gene: TRBJ2-3; clone size: -; D gene: TRBD2; V gene: TRBV14; CDR3 protein: CASSSLAGRDTQYF; CDR3 DNA: TGTGCCAGCAGCTCACTAGCGGGGAGAGATACGCAGTATTTT
J gene: TRBJ1-2; clone size: once; D gene: TRBD1; V gene: TRBV5-4; CDR3 protein: CASSPPTGGAGGYTF; CDR3 DNA: TGTGCCAGCAGCCCTCCTACAGGGGGCGCGGGAGGCTACACCTTC
J gene: TRBJ2-3; clone size: few; D gene: TRBD2; V gene: TRBV5-1; CDR3 protein: CASSFGTTSTDTQYF; CDR3 DNA: TGCGCCAGCAGCTTCGGGACTACCAGCACAGATACGCAGTATTTT
J gene: TRBJ2-7; clone size: -; D gene: -; V gene: TRBV19; CDR3 protein: CASSETGLLGQYF; CDR3 DNA: TGTGCCAGTAGTGAGACAGGTCTCCTGGGGCAGTACTTC
J gene: TRBJ1-1; clone size: -; D gene: TRBD1; V gene: TRBV29-1; CDR3 protein: CSVAGKGATEAFF; CDR3 DNA: TGCAGCGTTGCAGGAAAGGGGGCCACTGAAGCTTTCTTT
J gene: TRBJ1-1; clone size: -; D gene: -; V gene: TRBV6-6; CDR3 protein: CASSYHKDRAEAFF; CDR3 DNA: TGTGCCAGCAGTTACCATAAAGACAGAGCTGAAGCTTTCTTT
J gene: TRBJ2-3; clone size: -; D gene: TRBD1; V gene: TRBV19; CDR3 protein: CASNLRDSTTDTQYF; CDR3 DNA: TGTGCCAGTAACCTCCGGGACAGTACTACAGATACGCAGTATTTT
J gene: TRBJ1-2; clone size: few; D gene: -; V gene: TRBV6-5; CDR3 protein: CASSYLVGLGGYTF; CDR3 DNA: TGTGCCAGCAGTTACCTCGTGGGTCTAGGAGGCTACACCTTC
J gene: TRBJ2-1; clone size: -; D gene: -; V gene: TRBV19; CDR3 protein: CASSRLLGPNEQFF; CDR3 DNA: TGTGCCAGTAGTAGACTACTCGGGCCCAATGAGCAGTTCTTC
J gene: TRBJ2-5; clone size: -; D gene: TRBD1; V gene: TRBV2; CDR3 protein: CASSEMTGAQETQYF; CDR3 DNA: TGTGCCAGCAGTGAAATGACAGGGGCCCAAGAGACCCAGTACTTC
J gene: TRBJ1-2; clone size: -; D gene: -; V gene: TRBV29-1; CDR3 protein: CSVDGDRSYYGYTF; CDR3 DNA: TGCAGCGTTGATGGAGACAGATCGTACTATGGCTACACCTTC
J gene: TRBJ1-1; clone size: -; D gene: -; V gene: TRBV19; CDR3 protein: CASSTVLNTEAFF; CDR3 DNA: TGTGCCAGTAGTACTGTCCTGAACACTGAAGCTTTCTTT
J gene: TRBJ2-7; clone size: -; D gene: TRBD1; V gene: TRBV11-3; CDR3 protein: CASSRGQGDSYEQYF; CDR3 DNA: TGTGCCAGCAGCAGGGGACAGGGGGATTCCTACGAGCAGTACTTC
J gene: TRBJ2-5; clone size: -; D gene: TRBD2; V gene: TRBV7-9; CDR3 protein: CASSLSGGVETQYF; CDR3 DNA: TGTGCCAGCAGCTTGAGCGGGGGCGTGGAGACCCAGTACTTC
J gene: TRBJ1-2; clone size: -; D gene: -; V gene: TRBV29-1; CDR3 protein: CSVDDRHYGYTF; CDR3 DNA: TGCAGCGTTGACGACAGACACTATGGCTACACCTTC
J gene: TRBJ1-1; clone size: -; D gene: TRBD1; V gene: TRBV5-1; CDR3 protein: CASSFTGATTEAFF; CDR3 DNA: TGCGCCAGCAGCTTTACAGGGGCGACCACTGAAGCTTTCTTT
J gene: TRBJ1-2; clone size: -; D gene: TRBD1; V gene: TRBV11-2; CDR3 protein: CASSLVGTGGRGYTF; CDR3 DNA: TGTGCCAGCAGCTTAGTTGGGACAGGGGGCAGGGGCTACACCTTC
J gene: TRBJ1-5; clone size: -; D gene: -; V gene: TRBV27; CDR3 protein: CASSLSQGLGQPQHF; CDR3 DNA: TGTGCCAGCAGTTTAAGCCAGGGTTTGGGTCAGCCCCAGCATTTT
J gene: TRBJ1-4; clone size: -; D gene: -; V gene: TRBV5-1; CDR3 protein: CASSLAGGMEEKLFF; CDR3 DNA: TGCGCCAGCAGCTTGGCTGGGGGGATGGAGGAAAAACTGTTTTTT
J gene: TRBJ1-1; clone size: -; D gene: TRBD1; V gene: TRBV18; CDR3 protein: CASSQTGGSTEAFF; CDR3 DNA: TGTGCCAGCTCACAAACAGGGGGGAGCACTGAAGCTTTCTTT
J gene: TRBJ1-4; clone size: -; D gene: TRBD1; V gene: TRBV19; CDR3 protein: CASSLRQGDEKLFF; CDR3 DNA: TGTGCCAGTAGTTTGAGACAGGGAGATGAAAAACTGTTTTTT
J gene: TRBJ2-5; clone size: -; D gene: TRBD2; V gene: TRBV14; CDR3 protein: CASSHMTSGSRETQYF; CDR3 DNA: TGTGCCAGCAGTCATATGACCAGCGGGAGCAGGGAGACCCAGTACTTC